This T cell receptor beta chain was sequenced during a study of post-analysis software for immune sequencing data. Whole-study context: Both relapsing-remitting and secondary progressive multiple sclerosis featured among the disease courses, as did progressive-relapsing multiple sclerosis. General study points: The normalized Chao1 diversity of multiple sclerosis patients was significantly lower than that of controls. When the samples were clustered directly with F measure, those that had been prepared in the same batch showed strong co-clustering.

cDNA libraries for TCR beta contained unique molecular identifiers. Roughly 490,000 cDNA molecules came from approximately 1 to 10 million T cells. One entry per CDR3 protein, called by TCRdb with MiXCR from the PCR reads. The sample has about 460,000 distinct CDR3 sequences; approximately 46% are singletons. Points on this clonotype: Its antigen is undetermined.

The clonotype was recovered from a girl aged 10 to 17 with multiple sclerosis. The sequencing input was blood.

CDR3 coding DNA: TGTGCCAGCAGATCACCCAGGGGGCTTTATGGCTACACCTTC. It yields the protein CASRSPRGLYGYTF. The V and J genes are TRBV27 and TRBJ1-2; the match to TRBD1 covers 8 bases. This CDR3 is built from 14 residues. The germline CDR1 and CDR2 sequences are MNHEY and SMNVEV (reference sequence). The V segment lost 6 bases and the J segment 5 bases; nucleotides outside the gene matches: 8.